This paragraph covers one TCR beta chain sequence. As yet, its antigen is unknown. This record belongs to a study of shared clonotypes between healthy human individuals. Recent acute infections and vaccinations were absent in the healthy HIV-negative adult donors. The investigators split CD4+ cells into a CD45RA+ naive subset and a CD45RA-negative memory subset. The germline V and J ends were trimmed by 8 bases and 7 bases, with 12 bases remaining between them. The CDR3 totals 12 residues. From germline, CDR1 is LNHDA and CDR2 SQIVND (reference sequence). Study-level results: Sequencing depth was a factor that was expected to affect clonotype sharing among donors.

Sequencing was at deep level. The assay was immunoSEQ multiplex PCR, and TCRdb's table has in-frame clones only and misses some. The sample yields 2,500,000 or so clones, 85% to 95% seen once. The origin of this receptor is a man aged 18 to 30 in good health. Some clones in this sample may be carry-over from other donors' samples. The sample comprised naive CD4+ T cells from PBMCs. As to subset: CD45RA+ positively selected. This sequence joins TRBV19 and TRBJ2-1; unclear D gene. The CDR3 protein is CASGRRVNEQFF. The CDR3 coding sequence is TGTGCCAGTGGCCGTAGGGTTAATGAGCAGTTCTTC.